Each of the 9 T cell receptor beta chains below was sequenced from the same sample in a study of blood T cells in healthy people across ages. Primers used in a second PCR of about 6 to 11 cycles were a sample-barcoded 5' primer and a J-beta primer mix. TCRdb itself ran the 5' RACE reads through MiXCR, one entry per CDR3 protein. The table shows 1.5 million to 2 million distinct CDR3 sequences, with around 36% occurring only once. Sequencing was performed on blood. The receptors stem from a woman aged 30 to 39 in good health.

This clonotype came up many times. The chain links TRBV10-3 to TRBJ2-5; D is unclear. The germline CDR1 and CDR2 sequences are ENHRY and SYGVKD. CDR3 size: 11 residues. The V end lost 10 bases, the J end lost 2 bases, and 8 bases lay between the germline ends. This CDR3 is CASGGQETQYF. The CDR3 nucleotides read TGTGCCAGCGGCGGTCAAGAGACCCAGTACTTC.

This sequence joins TRBV2 and TRBJ1-5, with unresolved D. This CDR3 is built from 14 residues. Germline CDR1 reads SNHLY; CDR2 reads FYNNEI. Trimming shortened V by 7 bases and J by 0 bases, and 10 bases separated the two germline ends. The CDR3 loop reads CASTGSNSNQPQHF. The CDR3 DNA follows: TGTGCCAGCACGGGTTCTAATAGCAATCAGCCCCAGCATTTT.

This clonotype has just a few counts. The chain has TRBV6-6 and TRBJ2-1; a possible D gene is TRBD2 (6 bases). Germline CDR1 MNHNY, CDR2 SVGAGI (reference sequence). The CDR3 consists of 16 residues. V lost 5 bases to trimming and J lost 1 base, with 15 bases between them. DNA of the CDR3: TGTGCCAGCAGTCCCCGGGGAGGAGTATCCTACAATGAGCAGTTCTTC. Protein sequence: CASSPRGGVSYNEQFF.

The chain couples TRBV20-1 to TRBJ2-1; D remains unclear. V was cut by 1 base and J by 7 bases, with 8 bases left in between. Germline-derived CDR1 and CDR2 are DFQATT and SNEGSKA (reference sequence). This CDR3 region has 12 residues. The CDR3 coding sequence is TGCAGTGCTAGAGTTCAGAAGAATGAGCAGTTCTTC. Translation gives CSARVQKNEQFF.

The chain joins TRBV7-8 to TRBJ2-2; D perhaps matches TRBD2 (6 bases). The CDR3 runs to 14 residues. Germline V CDR1 and CDR2: SGHVS, FQNEAQ. V shed 5 bases and J shed 4 bases, with 11 bases lying between them. Here the CDR3 reads CASSPGESTGELFF. The CDR3 bases are TGTGCCAGCAGCCCGGGAGAGAGCACCGGGGAGCTGTTTTTT.

This clonotype was counted a few times. The chain couples TRBV27 to TRBJ2-7, with 7 bases lining up with TRBD1. The germline CDR1 and CDR2 sequences are MNHEY and SMNVEV (reference sequence). V lost 4 bases to trimming and J lost 7 bases; unmatched junction nucleotides: 13. The length of the CDR3 is 15 residues. The CDR3 reads CASSSPLTGLWEQYF. The CDR3 region has the DNA TGTGCCAGCAGTTCCCCCCTGACAGGGCTCTGGGAGCAGTACTTC.

In this sample, this clonotype turned up many times. V usage is TRBV7-3 and J usage is TRBJ2-5; 8 bases agree with TRBD1. Trimming took 5 bases from V and 4 from J; bases not matched to a gene: 6. Germline loops: CDR1 SGHTA, CDR2 FQGTGA. The CDR3 is 14 amino acids. CDR3 protein: CASSETGERETQYF. In DNA, the CDR3 is TGTGCCAGCAGCGAGACAGGGGAACGAGAGACCCAGTACTTC.

The chain is built from TRBV7-8 and TRBJ2-5; TRBD2 aligns across 8 bases. CDR3 length equals 16 residues. CDR1 is SGHVS, CDR2 FQNEAQ, per germline. V was clipped by 5 bases and J by 4 bases; unmatched bases: 12. The CDR3 here is CASSAQRAGEGETQYF. The CDR3 bases are TGTGCCAGCAGCGCGCAACGAGCGGGGGAGGGAGAGACCCAGTACTTC.

This sequence joins TRBV7-6 and TRBJ1-1; a weak D match, TRBD1 (6 bases). Looked up from germline, CDR1 is SGHVS and CDR2 is FNYEAQ. This CDR3 is 16 amino acids long. V was trimmed by 5 bases and J by 1 base, leaving 17 bases between them. CDR3 in DNA: TGTGCCAGCAGCCTCGGGACACGAGGGAAGAACACTGAAGCTTTCTTT. It codes for CASSLGTRGKNTEAFF.